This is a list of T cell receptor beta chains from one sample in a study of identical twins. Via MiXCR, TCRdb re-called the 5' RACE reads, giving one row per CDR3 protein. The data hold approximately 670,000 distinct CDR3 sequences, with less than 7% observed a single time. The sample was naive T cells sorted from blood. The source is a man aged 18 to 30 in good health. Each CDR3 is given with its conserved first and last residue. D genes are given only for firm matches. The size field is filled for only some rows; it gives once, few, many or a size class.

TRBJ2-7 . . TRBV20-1 CSASHGGAYEQYF TGCAGTGCTAGCCACGGCGGGGCCTACGAGCAGTACTTC
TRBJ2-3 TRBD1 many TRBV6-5 CASSSGQVTDTQYF TGTGCCAGCAGTTCGGGACAGGTCACAGATACGCAGTATTTT
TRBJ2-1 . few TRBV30 CAWSDGTFDYNEQFF TGTGCCTGGAGTGACGGGACTTTCGATTACAATGAGCAGTTCTTC
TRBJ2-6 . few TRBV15 CATSIALGSGANVLTF TGTGCCACCAGCATAGCCTTGGGCTCTGGGGCCAACGTCCTGACTTTC
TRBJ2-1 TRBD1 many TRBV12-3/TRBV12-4 CASWDRGYEQFF TGTGCCAGCTGGGACAGGGGTTATGAGCAGTTCTTC
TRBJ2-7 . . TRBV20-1 CSATHSGSSYEQYF TGCAGTGCTACCCATAGCGGTTCTTCCTACGAGCAGTACTTC
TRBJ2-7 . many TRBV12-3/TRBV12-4 CASSSGTHYEQYF TGTGCCAGCAGTTCCGGGACTCATTACGAGCAGTACTTC
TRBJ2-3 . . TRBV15 CATSPLSGTDTQYF TGTGCCACCAGCCCCTTATCTGGGACGGATACGCAGTATTTT
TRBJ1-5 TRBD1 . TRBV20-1 CSARDRDQPQHF TGCAGTGCCCGGGACAGAGATCAGCCCCAGCATTTT
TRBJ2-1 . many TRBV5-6 CASSPLEGEQFF TGTGCCAGCAGCCCCTTGGAAGGGGAGCAGTTCTTC
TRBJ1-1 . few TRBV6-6 CASTQHGNTEAFF TGTGCCAGCACCCAACACGGAAACACTGAAGCTTTCTTT